This TCR beta chain was captured by sequencing in a study of cytomegalovirus exposure and HLA in healthy donors. General study points: Several of the most significant clusters appeared linked to common viral pathogens, based on a later analysis. Near-uniform donor sequencing depth was presumed by presence/absence analyses. What TCR beta sequences reportedly achieved was accurate prediction of HLA-A and HLA-B alleles in most subjects. Some TCR beta chains (about 180 of them) were listed as cytomegalovirus-associated.

The primer mix had 60 Vbeta and 13 Jbeta primers. Sequencing was performed with immunoSEQ multiplex PCR; in TCRdb, only in-frame clones are kept and a portion is missing. The sample lists fewer than 200,000 clones, around three quarters occurring once. As to this clone: Its antigen is not identified.

The germline V and J ends were trimmed by 2 bases and 2 bases, with 16 bases remaining between them. CDR3 length equals 16 residues. Germline CDR1 PRHDT, CDR2 FYEKMQ (reference sequence). The sequence came from a man aged 35 to 55 in good health and CMV-seronegative. The chain combines TRBV13 with TRBJ2-7; maybe TRBD1 (6 bases). The sample consisted of PBMCs. The CDR3 region has the DNA TGTGCCAGCAGCTTACGGATGACAGGCCCAACCTACGAGCAGTACTTC. It translates to CASSLRMTGPTYEQYF.